The T cell receptor (beta chain) described here comes from a study of OX40 agonist ivuxolimab in advanced cancers. This CDR3 is 15 amino acids long. CDR1 and CDR2 (germline): SNHLY, FYNNEI. The ends were cut back, 1 base at V and 3 bases at J, with 13 bases in the middle. The table came from immunoSEQ multiplex PCR; TCRdb's copy has only in-frame clones and leaves some out. The sample gives 70,000 to 80,000 clones, 75% to 95% of which show up once; 5.5% to 6% is in the top ten. The J gene is TRBJ2-7, the V gene TRBV2, with a possible D match to TRBD2 (7 bases). The source is an adult with an advanced solid tumor such as melanoma, head and neck, liver or kidney cancer. The source was CD4+ or CD8+ T cells sorted from blood, collected in a trial of the OX40 agonist ivuxolimab. CDR3 DNA sequence: TGTGCCAGCAGTGAAGGGGGGGCGGGGGACTACGAGCAGTACTTC. It yields the protein CASSEGGAGDYEQYF.